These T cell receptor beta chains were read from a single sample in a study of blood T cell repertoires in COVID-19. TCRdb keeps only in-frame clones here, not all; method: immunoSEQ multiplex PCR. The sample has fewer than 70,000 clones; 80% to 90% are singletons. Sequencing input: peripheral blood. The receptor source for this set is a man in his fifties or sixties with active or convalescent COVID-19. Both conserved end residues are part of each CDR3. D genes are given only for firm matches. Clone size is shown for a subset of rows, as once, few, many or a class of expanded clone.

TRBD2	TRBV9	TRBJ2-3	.	CASSVGSGRRNLLLTDTQYF	TGTGCCAGCAGCGTAGGCAGCGGGAGGAGGAATCTTCTTCTTACAGATACGCAGTATTTT
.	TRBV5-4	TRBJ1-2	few	CASSTSTGKGGYTF	TGTGCCTCCTCGACGTCAACAGGGAAAGGTGGCTACACCTTC
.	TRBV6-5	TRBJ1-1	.	CASSRGLATEAFF	TGTGCCAGCAGCAGGGGTTTAGCGACTGAAGCTTTCTTT
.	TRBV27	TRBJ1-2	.	CASSFGQGRSYGYTF	TGTGCCAGCAGTTTTGGGCAGGGTAGGAGCTATGGCTACACCTTC
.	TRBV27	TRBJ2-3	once	CASSLRAVPTDTQYF	TGTGCCAGCAGTTTACGTGCGGTACCCACAGATACGCAGTATTTT
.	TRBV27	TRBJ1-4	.	CASSFGRGEKLFF	TGTGCCAGCAGTTTTGGGAGGGGCGAAAAACTGTTTTTT
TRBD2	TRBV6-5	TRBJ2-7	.	CASSPRDSGRLEQYF	TGTGCCAGCAGTCCCCGGGATAGCGGGAGGCTCGAGCAGTACTTC
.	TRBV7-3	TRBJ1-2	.	CASSPFGQGMHYGYTF	TGTGCCAGCAGCCCATTTGGGCAGGGGATGCACTATGGCTACACCTTC
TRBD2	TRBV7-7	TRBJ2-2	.	CASSSGTSGGNTGELFF	TGTGCCAGCAGCTCCGGGACTAGCGGGGGGAACACCGGGGAGCTGTTTTTT
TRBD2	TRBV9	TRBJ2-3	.	CASNSGLAGYTSTDTQYF	TGTGCCAGCAACTCGGGACTAGCGGGGTACACTAGCACAGATACGCAGTATTTT
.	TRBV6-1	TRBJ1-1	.	CASSEVGGSTEAFF	TGTGCCAGCAGTGAAGTGGGGGGATCCACTGAAGCTTTCTTT
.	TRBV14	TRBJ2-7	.	CASSQGGEQYF	TGTGCCAGCAGCCAAGGAGGCGAGCAGTACTTC
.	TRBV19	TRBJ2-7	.	CASSIGLGSYEQYF	TGTGCCAGTAGTATAGGACTAGGATCCTACGAGCAGTACTTC
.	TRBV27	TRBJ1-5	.	CASSDRNQPQHF	TGTGCCAGCAGTGACAGAAATCAGCCCCAGCATTTT
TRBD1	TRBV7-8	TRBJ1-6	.	CASSFGQGDNSPLHF	TGTGCCAGCAGCTTTGGACAGGGGGATAATTCACCCCTCCACTTT
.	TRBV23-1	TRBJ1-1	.	CASSQSLQGEAFF	TGCGCCAGCAGTCAATCACTGCAGGGGGAAGCTTTCTTT
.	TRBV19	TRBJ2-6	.	CASRDSGNSGANVLTF	TGTGCCAGTAGGGATTCGGGTAACTCTGGGGCCAACGTCCTGACTTTC
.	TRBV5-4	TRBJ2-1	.	CASSWQGGQPLF	TGTGCCAGCAGCTGGCAGGGCGGACAACCCCTCTTC
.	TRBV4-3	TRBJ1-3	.	CASSHLLSSGNTIYF	TGCGCCAGCAGCCACCTCCTTTCCTCTGGAAACACCATATATTTT
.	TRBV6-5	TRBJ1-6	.	CASYNRANSPLHF	TGTGCCAGCTACAACAGGGCTAATTCACCCCTCCACTTT
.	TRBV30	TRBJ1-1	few	CAWMVSKGARTEAFF	TGTGCCTGGATGGTGTCGAAAGGGGCTCGAACTGAAGCTTTCTTT
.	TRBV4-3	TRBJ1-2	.	CASSSEARGGGYTF	TGCGCCAGCAGCTCGGAAGCACGGGGAGGGGGCTACACCTTC
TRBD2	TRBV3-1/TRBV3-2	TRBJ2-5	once	CASSSGLAGGQETQYF	TGTGCCAGCAGCTCCGGACTAGCGGGGGGCCAAGAGACCCAGTACTTC
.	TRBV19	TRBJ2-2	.	CASSLQGTGELFF	TGTGCCAGTAGCCTACAGGGAACCGGGGAGCTGTTTTTT
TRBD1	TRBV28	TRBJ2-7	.	CASRRWTGVYEQYF	TGTGCCAGCAGGAGATGGACAGGGGTGTACGAGCAGTACTTC
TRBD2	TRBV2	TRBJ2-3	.	CASTERTSGIDTQYF	TGTGCCAGCACCGAGAGGACTAGCGGGATAGATACGCAGTATTTT
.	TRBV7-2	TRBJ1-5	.	CASSLMGGNQPQHF	TGTGCCAGCAGCTTAATGGGCGGCAATCAGCCCCAGCATTTT
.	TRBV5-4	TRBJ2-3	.	CASTQDGVRGGDTQYF	TGTGCCAGCACCCAAGATGGTGTTCGCGGCGGAGATACGCAGTATTTT
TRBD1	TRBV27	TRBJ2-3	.	CASRWTGISDTQYF	TGTGCCTCCCGCTGGACAGGCATTTCAGATACGCAGTATTTT
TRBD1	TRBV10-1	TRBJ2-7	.	CASSEGTGAPYEQYF	TGCGCCAGCAGTGAAGGGACAGGGGCCCCCTACGAGCAGTACTTC
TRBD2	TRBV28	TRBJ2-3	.	CASSFGGTDTQYF	TGTGCCAGCAGTTTCGGGGGGACAGATACGCAGTATTTT
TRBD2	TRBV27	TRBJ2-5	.	CATGGGGRTGETQYF	TGTGCCACGGGAGGTGGGGGTAGGACGGGGGAGACCCAGTACTTC
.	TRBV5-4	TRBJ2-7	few	CASSLANAYEQYF	TGTGCCAGCAGCTTGGCTAATGCCTACGAGCAGTACTTC